These 18 T cell receptor beta chains came from one sample sequenced in a study of blood T cell repertoires in COVID-19. Profiling relied on immunoSEQ multiplex PCR, and the TCRdb table lists in-frame clones only, not all of them. Found here are 190,000 or so clones, more than 80% of them singletons; the top ten hold 0.95% to 1.5%. The sample was PBMCs or T cells enriched from blood (not recorded which). Source of these receptors: a young man who had recovered from COVID-19.

Here the CDR3 DNA reads TGCGCCAGCAGCCAAGTGGCTAGCGGGGGGCAAGAGACCCAGTACTTC. It translates to CASSQVASGGQETQYF. The J gene is TRBJ2-5, the V gene TRBV4-1; 11 bases are shared with TRBD2. This CDR3 is built from 16 residues. The J segment lost 2 bases and the V segment lost 1 base, leaving 3 bases of the junction unmatched. Germline values: CDR1 MGHRA, CDR2 YSYEKL.

The chain is built from TRBV3-1 (or the pseudogene TRBV3-2) and TRBJ2-7; 9 bases align to TRBD2. In germline, CDR1 is LGHDT, CDR2 YNNKEL (reference sequence). Losses at the gene ends were 4 bases for V and 3 bases for J; bases not matched to a gene: 7. This CDR3 region has 15 residues. This CDR3 is CASSLSGGKFYEQYF. DNA of the CDR3: TGTGCCAGCAGCCTTAGCGGGGGTAAGTTCTACGAGCAGTACTTC.

The V gene is TRBV15, the J gene TRBJ1-5; D might be TRBD1 (6 bases). V lost 6 bases, J lost 5 bases, and 14 bases lay in between. Per germline, CDR1 LNHNV and CDR2 YYDKDF (reference sequence). The CDR3 extends over 14 amino acids. CDR3 region: CATREDSGYQPQHF. The CDR3 region has the DNA TGTGCCACCAGAGAGGACAGCGGCTATCAGCCCCAGCATTTT.

The CDR3 nucleotides are TGTGCCAGTTCTTTCGTGAACACTGAAGCTTTCTTT. This encodes CASSFVNTEAFF. The V and J genes are TRBV2 and TRBJ1-1; D gene uncertain. The CDR3 totals 12 residues. Germline lookup yields CDR1 SNHLY and CDR2 FYNNEI. Trimming removed 9 bases at V and 0 bases at J, with 8 bases between.

This clone has only one observation. The V and J genes are TRBV28 and TRBJ1-2; perhaps TRBD1 as D (6 bases). Trimming shortened V by 6 bases and J by 5 bases, and 19 bases separated the two germline ends. From germline, CDR1 is MDHEN and CDR2 SYDVKM. This CDR3 comprises 15 residues. The CDR3 DNA sequence: TGTGCCAGCAGGTTCTTCTTCGGGGGGCGGTATGGCTACACCTTC. Translated, it gives CASRFFFGGRYGYTF.

In this sample, this clone turned up once. V and J are TRBV14 and TRBJ2-1; 7 bases agree with TRBD2. This CDR3 region has 14 residues. The germline V gene encodes CDR1 SGHDN and CDR2 FVKESK. Unmatched junction bases numbered 5, after V lost 3 bases and J lost 6 bases. The CDR3 DNA sequence: TGTGCCAGCAGCCATTGGGCTAGCGGCAATGAGCAGTTCTTC. This codes for CASSHWASGNEQFF.

A few counts support this clone. This chain joins TRBV20-1 and TRBJ1-2, with D unclear. There are 11 residues in the CDR3. Germline loops: CDR1 DFQATT, CDR2 SNEGSKA (reference sequence). Trimming removed 3 bases from V and 4 bases from J, with 6 bases in between. The DNA of the CDR3 is TGCAGTGCTAGGTCCCTCTATGGCTACACCTTC. Translation gives CSARSLYGYTF.

The chain joins TRBV4-2 to TRBJ1-5; TRBD1 might be the D (5 bases). Germline loops: CDR1 LGHNA, CDR2 YNFKEQ. The CDR3 contains 17 residues. V lost 1 base and J 0 bases, leaving 13 bases between the germline ends. The CDR3 DNA reads as TGTGCCAGCAGCCAAGTCGGGCAGCAGGGTAGCAATCAGCCCCAGCATTTT. As protein: CASSQVGQQGSNQPQHF.

V and J are TRBV18 and TRBJ2-2, with 7 bases that match TRBD2. Germline CDR1 KGHSH, CDR2 LQKENI. The CDR3 has 15 amino acids. Trimming took 2 bases from V and 4 from J; bases not matched to a gene: 4. Here the CDR3 reads CASSPTGTTTGELFF. In nucleotides, the CDR3 is TGTGCCAGCTCACCAACCGGGACTACCACCGGGGAGCTGTTTTTT.

The V and J genes are TRBV11-2 and TRBJ2-1, with TRBD2 identical over 7 bases. There are 14 residues in the CDR3. The germline V gene has CDR1 SGHAT and CDR2 FQNNGV. Trimming cost V 3 bases and J 2 bases; bases outside gene matches: 1. The CDR3 reads CASSFGLAYNEQFF. The CDR3 DNA follows: TGTGCCAGCAGCTTTGGACTAGCCTACAATGAGCAGTTCTTC.

Comment on this clone: One junction end disagrees with the germline gene, perhaps due to a read error. The chain recombines TRBV7-7 with TRBJ2-7; 12 bases are a match to TRBD1. Germline lookup yields CDR1 SSHAT and CDR2 FNYEAQ (reference sequence). CDR3 length: 15 residues. This CDR3 reads CASSPGQGAGHEQYF. CDR3 nucleotides: TGTGCTAGCAGCCCGGGACAGGGGGCTGGCCACGAGCAGTACTTC.

This chain links TRBV11-3 with TRBJ2-3, with 7 bases fitting TRBD2. The germline gives CDR1 SGHNT, CDR2 YENEEA. The CDR3 runs 16 residues. Trimming removed 8 bases from V and 5 bases from J; junction bases left unmatched: 16. The CDR3 region is CASSDGEGRRGDTQYF. The CDR3 DNA reads TGTGCCAGCTCCGATGGGGAGGGCAGAAGGGGAGATACGCAGTATTTT.

The V call is TRBV12-3 or TRBV12-4, the J call TRBJ1-2; D unclear. V was trimmed by 5 bases and J by 4 bases, leaving 8 bases between them. The CDR3 runs 12 residues. The CDR3 DNA is TGTGCCAGCAGTCCCCGGAGCTATGGCTACACCTTC. It translates to CASSPRSYGYTF.

The chain employs TRBV11-2 and TRBJ2-3, with D possibly matching TRBD2 (6 bases). The CDR3 runs to 17 residues. Trimming removed 0 bases from V and 2 bases from J, with 15 bases in between. Germline V gene lookup returns CDR1 SGHAT and CDR2 FQNNGV. DNA of the CDR3: TGTGCCAGCAGCTTAGATCCCGGGACTGGAAACACAGATACGCAGTATTTT. Residues: CASSLDPGTGNTDTQYF.

J is TRBJ1-5 and V is TRBV28; D gene unclear. Germline V gene lookup returns CDR1 MDHEN and CDR2 SYDVKM. The CDR3 extends over 15 amino acids. The V end lost 2 bases, the J end lost 1 base, and 9 bases lay between the germline ends. In DNA form, the CDR3 reads TGTGCCAGCAGTTTACCGGGAGGGAGCAATCAGCCCCAGCATTTT. Residues: CASSLPGGSNQPQHF.

V gene TRBV5-4 combines with J gene TRBJ2-1; perhaps TRBD2 as D (5 bases). The CDR3 extends over 16 amino acids. Between the trimmed V and J ends, which lost 4 bases and 0 bases, there was a span of 14 bases. The V gene's germline CDR1 is SGHNT and CDR2 YYREEE (reference sequence). The DNA for the CDR3 is TGTGCCAGCAGCATCAAGTTGGGGAGCTCCTACAATGAGCAGTTCTTC. The encoded protein is CASSIKLGSSYNEQFF.

The chain employs TRBV28 and TRBJ1-6; 8 bases are shared with TRBD1. This CDR3 is 15 amino acids long. Per germline, CDR1 MDHEN and CDR2 SYDVKM. V lost 5 bases, J lost 9 bases, and 9 bases stayed unmatched. The CDR3 is CASSPLDRERSPLHF. In DNA, the CDR3 is TGTGCCAGCAGTCCCCTGGACAGGGAACGTTCACCCCTCCACTTT.

The chain joins TRBV19 to TRBJ2-7; TRBD2 aligns across 13 bases. The CDR3 runs to 17 residues. Germline loops: CDR1 LNHDA, CDR2 SQIVND (reference sequence). V lost 4 bases, J lost 0 bases, and 6 bases stayed unmatched. CDR3 loop: CASSSRRTSGSSYEQYF. DNA of the CDR3: TGTGCCAGTAGTAGCCGCAGGACTAGCGGGAGCTCCTACGAGCAGTACTTC.